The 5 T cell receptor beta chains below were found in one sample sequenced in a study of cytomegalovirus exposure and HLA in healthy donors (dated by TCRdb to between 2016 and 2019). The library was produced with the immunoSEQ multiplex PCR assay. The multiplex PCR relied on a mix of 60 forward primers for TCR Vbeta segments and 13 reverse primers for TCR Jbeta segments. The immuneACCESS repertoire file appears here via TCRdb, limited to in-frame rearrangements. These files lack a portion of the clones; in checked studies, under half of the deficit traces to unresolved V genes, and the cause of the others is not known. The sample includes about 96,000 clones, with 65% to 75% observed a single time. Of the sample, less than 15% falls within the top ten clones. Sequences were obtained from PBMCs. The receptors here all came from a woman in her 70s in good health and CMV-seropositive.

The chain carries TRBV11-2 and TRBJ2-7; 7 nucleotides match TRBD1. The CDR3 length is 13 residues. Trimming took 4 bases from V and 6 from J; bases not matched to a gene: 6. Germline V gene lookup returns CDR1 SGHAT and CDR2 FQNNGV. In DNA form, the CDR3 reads TGTGCCAGCAGCTCGGGACAGAGAGGCGAGCAGTACTTC. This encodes CASSSGQRGEQYF.

The CDR3 reads CASSLGSTAGGLEQFF. The DNA for the CDR3 is TGCGCCAGCAGCTTGGGTTCTACTGCGGGAGGTCTTGAGCAGTTCTTC. The J gene is TRBJ2-1, the V gene TRBV5-1; 8 bases line up with TRBD2. This CDR3 has 16 amino acids. With V trimmed by 0 bases and J by 9 bases, 11 bases remained unmatched. The V gene's germline CDR1 is SGHRS and CDR2 YFSETQ.

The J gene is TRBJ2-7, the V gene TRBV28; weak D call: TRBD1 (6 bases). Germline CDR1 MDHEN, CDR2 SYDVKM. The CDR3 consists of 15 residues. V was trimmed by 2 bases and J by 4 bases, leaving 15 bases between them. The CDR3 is CASSLVWQTGYEQYF. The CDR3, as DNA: TGTGCCAGCAGTTTAGTTTGGCAGACAGGATACGAGCAGTACTTC.

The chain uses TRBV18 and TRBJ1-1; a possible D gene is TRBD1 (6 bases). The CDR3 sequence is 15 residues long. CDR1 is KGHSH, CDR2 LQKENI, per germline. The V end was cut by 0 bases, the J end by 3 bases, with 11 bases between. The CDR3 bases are TGTGCCAGCTCACCACCAGGACAGTACGACACTGAAGCTTTCTTT. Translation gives CASSPPGQYDTEAFF.

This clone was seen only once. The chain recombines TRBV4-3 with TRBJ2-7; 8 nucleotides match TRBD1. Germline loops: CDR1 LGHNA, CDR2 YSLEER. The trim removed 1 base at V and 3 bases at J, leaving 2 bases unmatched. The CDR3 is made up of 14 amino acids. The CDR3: CASSQGQGNYEQYF. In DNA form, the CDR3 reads TGCGCCAGCAGCCAAGGACAGGGGAACTACGAGCAGTACTTC.